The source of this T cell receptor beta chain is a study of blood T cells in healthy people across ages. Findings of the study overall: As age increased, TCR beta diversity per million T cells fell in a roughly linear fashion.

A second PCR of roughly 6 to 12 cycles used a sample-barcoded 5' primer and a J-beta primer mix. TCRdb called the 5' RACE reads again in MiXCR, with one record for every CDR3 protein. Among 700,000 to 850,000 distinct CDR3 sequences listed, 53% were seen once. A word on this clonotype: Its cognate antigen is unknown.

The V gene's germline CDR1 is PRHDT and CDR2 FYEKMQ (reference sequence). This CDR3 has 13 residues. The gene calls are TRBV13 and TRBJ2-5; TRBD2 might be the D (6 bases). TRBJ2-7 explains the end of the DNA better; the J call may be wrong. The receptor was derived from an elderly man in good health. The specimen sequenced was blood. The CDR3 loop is CASCRRGDYEQYF. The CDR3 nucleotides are TGTGCCAGCTGCCGGCGGGGCGACTACGAGCAGTACTTC.